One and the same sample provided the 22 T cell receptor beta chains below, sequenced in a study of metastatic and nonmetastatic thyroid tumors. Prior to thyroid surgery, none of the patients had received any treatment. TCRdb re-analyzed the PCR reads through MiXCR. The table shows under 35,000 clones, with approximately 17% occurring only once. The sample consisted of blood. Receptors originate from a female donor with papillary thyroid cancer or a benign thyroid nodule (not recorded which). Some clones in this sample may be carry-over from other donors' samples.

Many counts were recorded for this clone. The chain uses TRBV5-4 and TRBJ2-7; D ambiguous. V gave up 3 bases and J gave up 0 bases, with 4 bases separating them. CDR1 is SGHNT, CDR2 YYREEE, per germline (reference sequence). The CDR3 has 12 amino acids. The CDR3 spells CASSSSSYEQYF. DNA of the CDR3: TGTGCCAGCAGCTCAAGCTCCTACGAGCAGTACTTC.

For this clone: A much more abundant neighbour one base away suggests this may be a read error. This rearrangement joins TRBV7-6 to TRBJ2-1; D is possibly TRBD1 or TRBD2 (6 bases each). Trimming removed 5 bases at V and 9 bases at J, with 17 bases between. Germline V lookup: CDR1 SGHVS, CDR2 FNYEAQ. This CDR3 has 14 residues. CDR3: CASSLAGARGEQFF. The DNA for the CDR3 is TGTGCCAGCAGCCTTGCAGGGGCGCGGGGTGAGCAGTTCTTC.

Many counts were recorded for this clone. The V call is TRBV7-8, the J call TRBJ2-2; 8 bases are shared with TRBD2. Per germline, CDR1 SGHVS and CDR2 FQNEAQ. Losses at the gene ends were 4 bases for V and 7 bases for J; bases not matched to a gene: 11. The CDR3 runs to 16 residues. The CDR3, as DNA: TGTGCCAGCAGCTCGCTGGGAGCGGGAGACGTCGGGGAGCTGTTTTTT. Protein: CASSSLGAGDVGELFF.

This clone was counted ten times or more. This CDR3 is CASSYKETYEQYF. The CDR3 DNA sequence: TGTGCCAGCAGTTACAAGGAAACCTACGAGCAGTACTTC. The chain has TRBV6-2 or TRBV6-3 and TRBJ2-7; D remains unclear. The CDR3 is made up of 13 amino acids. Per the germline V gene, CDR1 is MNHEY and CDR2 is SVGEGT. The germline V and J ends were trimmed by 2 bases and 2 bases, with 7 bases remaining between them.

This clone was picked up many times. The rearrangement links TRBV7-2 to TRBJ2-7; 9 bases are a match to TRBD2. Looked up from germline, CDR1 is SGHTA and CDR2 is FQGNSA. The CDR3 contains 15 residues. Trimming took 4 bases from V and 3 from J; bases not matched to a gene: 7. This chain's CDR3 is CASSYSSGSVYEQYF. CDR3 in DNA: TGTGCCAGCAGCTATAGTAGCGGGAGTGTCTACGAGCAGTACTTC.

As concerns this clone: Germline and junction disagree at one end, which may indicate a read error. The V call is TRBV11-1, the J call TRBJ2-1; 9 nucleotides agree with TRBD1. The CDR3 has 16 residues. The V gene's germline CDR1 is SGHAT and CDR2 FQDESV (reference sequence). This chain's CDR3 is CAGSLYPGTGLNEQFF. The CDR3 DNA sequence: TGTGCCGGCAGCTTATATCCCGGGACAGGGCTAAATGAGCAGTTCTTC.

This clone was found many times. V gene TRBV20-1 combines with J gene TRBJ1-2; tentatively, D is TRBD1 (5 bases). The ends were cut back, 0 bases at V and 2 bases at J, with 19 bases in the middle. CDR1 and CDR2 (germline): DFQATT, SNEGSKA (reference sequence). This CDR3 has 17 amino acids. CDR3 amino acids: CSARDHRSGVENYGYTF. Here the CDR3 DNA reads TGCAGTGCTAGAGACCACCGATCGGGGGTGGAGAACTATGGCTACACCTTC.

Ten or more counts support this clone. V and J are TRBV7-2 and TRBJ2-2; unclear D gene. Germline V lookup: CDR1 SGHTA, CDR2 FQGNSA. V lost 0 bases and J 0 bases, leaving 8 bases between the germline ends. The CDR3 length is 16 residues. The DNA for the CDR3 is TGTGCCAGCAGCTTAGCGCTCACAGCGAACACCGGGGAGCTGTTTTTT. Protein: CASSLALTANTGELFF.

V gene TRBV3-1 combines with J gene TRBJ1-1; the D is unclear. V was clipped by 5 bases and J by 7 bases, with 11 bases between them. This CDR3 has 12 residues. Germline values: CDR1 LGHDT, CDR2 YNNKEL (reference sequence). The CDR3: CASSFLDGEAFF. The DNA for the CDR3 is TGTGCCAGCAGCTTCCTCGATGGTGAAGCTTTCTTT. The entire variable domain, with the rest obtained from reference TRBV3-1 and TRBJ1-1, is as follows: DTAVSQTPKYLVTQMGNDKSIKCEQNLGHDTMYWYKQDSKKFLKIMFSYNNKELIINETVPNRFSPKSPDKAHLNLHINSLELGDSAVYFCASSFLDGEAFFGQGTRLTVV.

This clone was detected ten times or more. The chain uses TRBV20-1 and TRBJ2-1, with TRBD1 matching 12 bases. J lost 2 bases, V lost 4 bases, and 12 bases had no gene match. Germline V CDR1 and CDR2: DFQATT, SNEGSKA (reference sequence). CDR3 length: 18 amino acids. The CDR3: CSAKGTGGENSPYNEQFF. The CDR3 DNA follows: TGCAGTGCTAAAGGGACAGGGGGCGAGAATTCCCCCTACAATGAGCAGTTCTTC.

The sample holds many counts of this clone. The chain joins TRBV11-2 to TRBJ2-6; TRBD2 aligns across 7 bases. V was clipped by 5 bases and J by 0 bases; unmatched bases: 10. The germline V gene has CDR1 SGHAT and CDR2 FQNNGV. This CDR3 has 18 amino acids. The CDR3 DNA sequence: TGTGCCAGCAGCCCGGGGGGTGTAACCTTCTCTGGGGCCAACGTCCTGACTTTC. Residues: CASSPGGVTFSGANVLTF.

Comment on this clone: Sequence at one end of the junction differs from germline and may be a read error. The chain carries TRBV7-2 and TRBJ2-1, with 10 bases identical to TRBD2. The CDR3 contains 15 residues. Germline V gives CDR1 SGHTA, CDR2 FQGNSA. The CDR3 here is CASSVSGGAFNEEYF. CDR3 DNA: TGTGCCAGCAGCGTGAGCGGGGGGGCGTTCAATGAGGAGTACTTC.

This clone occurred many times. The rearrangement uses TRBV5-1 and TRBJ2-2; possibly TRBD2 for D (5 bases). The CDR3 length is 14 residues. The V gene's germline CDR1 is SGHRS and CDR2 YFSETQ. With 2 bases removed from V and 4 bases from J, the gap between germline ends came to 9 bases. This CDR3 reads CASSFGVTTGELFF. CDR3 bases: TGCGCCAGCAGCTTCGGGGTAACCACCGGGGAGCTGTTTTTT.

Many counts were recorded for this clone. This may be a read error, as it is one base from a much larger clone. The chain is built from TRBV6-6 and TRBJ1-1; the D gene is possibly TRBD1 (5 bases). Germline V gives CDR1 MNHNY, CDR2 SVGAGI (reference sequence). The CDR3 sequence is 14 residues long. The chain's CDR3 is CASSYGAGWTEAFF. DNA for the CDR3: TGTGCCAGTAGTTACGGGGCAGGGTGGACTGAAGCTTTCTTT.

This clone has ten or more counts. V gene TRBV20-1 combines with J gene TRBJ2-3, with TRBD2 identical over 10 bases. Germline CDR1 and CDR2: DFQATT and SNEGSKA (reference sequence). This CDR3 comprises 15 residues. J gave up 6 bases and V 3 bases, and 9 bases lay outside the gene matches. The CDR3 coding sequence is TGCAGTGCTAGTTCGGCTAGCGGGGGTGGTGATACGCAGTATTTT. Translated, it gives CSASSASGGGDTQYF.

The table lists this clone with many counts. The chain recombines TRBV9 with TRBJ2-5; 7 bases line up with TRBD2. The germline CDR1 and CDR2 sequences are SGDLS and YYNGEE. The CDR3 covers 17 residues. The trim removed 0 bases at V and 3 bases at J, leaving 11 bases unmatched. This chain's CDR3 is CASSVAPPGGGEETQYF. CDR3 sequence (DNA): TGTGCCAGCAGCGTAGCTCCCCCGGGAGGCGGGGAAGAGACCCAGTACTTC.

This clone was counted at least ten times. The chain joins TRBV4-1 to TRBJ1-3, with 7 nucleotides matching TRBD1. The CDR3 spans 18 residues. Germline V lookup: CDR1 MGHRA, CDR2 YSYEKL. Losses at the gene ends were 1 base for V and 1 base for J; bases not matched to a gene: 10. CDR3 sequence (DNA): TGCGCCAGCAGCCAAGCTACAGGGGCAGTGGGTTCTGGAAACACCATATATTTT. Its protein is CASSQATGAVGSGNTIYF.

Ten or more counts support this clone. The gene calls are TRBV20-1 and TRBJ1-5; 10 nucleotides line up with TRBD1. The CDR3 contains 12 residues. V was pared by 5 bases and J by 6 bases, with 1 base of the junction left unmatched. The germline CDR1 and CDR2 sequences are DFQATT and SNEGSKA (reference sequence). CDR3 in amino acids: CSAWDRGQPQHF. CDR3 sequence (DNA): TGCAGTGCTTGGGACAGGGGTCAGCCCCAGCATTTT.

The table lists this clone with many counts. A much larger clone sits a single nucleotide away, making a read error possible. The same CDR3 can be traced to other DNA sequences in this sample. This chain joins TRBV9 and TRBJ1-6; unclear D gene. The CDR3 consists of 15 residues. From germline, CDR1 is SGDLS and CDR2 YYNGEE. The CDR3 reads CASSVEGRSNSPLHF. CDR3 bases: TGCGCCAGCAGCGTAGAGGGCAGATCAAATTCACCCCTCCACTTT.

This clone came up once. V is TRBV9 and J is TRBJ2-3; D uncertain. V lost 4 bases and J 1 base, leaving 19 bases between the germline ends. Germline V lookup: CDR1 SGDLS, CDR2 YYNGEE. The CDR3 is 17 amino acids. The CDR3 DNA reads TGTGCCAGCAGCTGGACCACAGTGGGCTCCCGCACAGATACGCAGTATTTT. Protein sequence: CASSWTTVGSRTDTQYF.

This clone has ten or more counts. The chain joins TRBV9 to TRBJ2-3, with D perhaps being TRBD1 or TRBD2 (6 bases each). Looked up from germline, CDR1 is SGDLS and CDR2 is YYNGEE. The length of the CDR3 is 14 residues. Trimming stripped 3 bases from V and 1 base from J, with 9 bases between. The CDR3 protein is CASSGGARTDTQYF. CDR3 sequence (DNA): TGTGCCAGCAGCGGGGGGGCCCGCACAGATACGCAGTATTTT. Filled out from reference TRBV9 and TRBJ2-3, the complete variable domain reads DSGVTQTPKHLITATGQRVTLRCSPRSGDLSVYWYQQSLDQGLQFLIQYYNGEERAKGNILERFSAQQFPDLHSELNLSSLELGDSALYFCASSGGARTDTQYFGPGTRLTVL.

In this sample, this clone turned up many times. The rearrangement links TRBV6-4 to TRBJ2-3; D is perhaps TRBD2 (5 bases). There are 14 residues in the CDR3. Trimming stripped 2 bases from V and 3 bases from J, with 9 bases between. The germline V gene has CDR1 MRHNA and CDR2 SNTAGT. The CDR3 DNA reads TGTGCCAGCAGTGACGGGAGTTCTACAGATACGCAGTATTTT. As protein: CASSDGSSTDTQYF.